This T cell receptor (beta chain) was sequenced during a study of shared clonotypes between healthy human individuals. Study conclusions and caveats: Generation probabilities were higher for clonotypes shared across all four sorted-subset donors than for unshared ones. Naive subsets generally had larger estimated richness than memory subsets.

Repertoires were generated with immunoSEQ multiplex PCR, while TCRdb's copy carries only in-frame clones and drops some. Among roughly 2 million clones listed, 85% to 95% were seen once. Worth noting for this clone: Its antigen is still unknown. Other DNA sequences within the sample encode an identical CDR3.

In germline, CDR1 is GTSNPN, CDR2 SVGIG (reference sequence). This CDR3 comprises 15 residues. The V gene lost 3 bases and the J gene lost 0 bases, with 12 bases spanning the gap. The rearrangement links TRBV30 to TRBJ1-3, with D perhaps matching TRBD1 (5 bases). This clonotype was obtained from a man between 18 and 35 years old in good health. The sample comprised naive CD4+ T cells sorted from blood. The subset was: CD45RA+ positively selected. CDR3 DNA: TGTGCCTGGAGCCCGGGACCGAGCTCTGGAAACACCATATATTTT. Translating it yields CAWSPGPSSGNTIYF.